A selection of T cell receptor beta chains follows, all from one sample in a study of a mutant IDH1 vaccine in newly diagnosed glioma. Profiled with immunoSEQ multiplex PCR; TCRdb holds only in-frame clones, not every one. The table records roughly 70,000 clones, approximately 83% of them present only once. The source was PBMCs, collected from a glioma patient treated with radiotherapy, temozolomide or both. The source is a man aged 25 to 40 with glioma. The conserved cysteine and the conserved F or W are not part of the CDR3 here.

v_gene: TRBV20-1
j_gene: TRBJ1-2
CDR3aa: SAGTLYGYT

v_gene: TRBV9
j_gene: TRBJ2-7
CDR3aa: ASSVGSGTGDYEQY

v_gene: TRBV19
j_gene: TRBJ1-5
CDR3aa: ASSIDPQGDLFGGNQPQH

v_gene: TRBV30
j_gene: TRBJ2-6
CDR3aa: AWSRFSGANVLT

v_gene: TRBV7-6
j_gene: TRBJ1-2
CDR3aa: ASSFTLSGGGYGYT

v_gene: TRBV7-6
j_gene: TRBJ1-1
CDR3aa: ASSRIRENTEAF

v_gene: TRBV18
j_gene: TRBJ1-6
CDR3aa: ASSPLADSPLH

v_gene: TRBV7-8
j_gene: TRBJ2-7
CDR3aa: ASSLALLVEQY

v_gene: TRBV5-6
j_gene: TRBJ2-3
CDR3aa: ASSLVGTSGYLTQY

v_gene: TRBV6-5
j_gene: TRBJ1-6
CDR3aa: ASRKSQGDNSPLH

v_gene: TRBV27
j_gene: TRBJ1-5
CDR3aa: ASSLAEPRGNQPQH

v_gene: TRBV5-1
j_gene: TRBJ2-7
CDR3aa: ASSLQVDYEQY

v_gene: TRBV14
j_gene: TRBJ2-3
CDR3aa: ASSLKGDTQY

v_gene: TRBV7-2
j_gene: TRBJ2-5
CDR3aa: ASSSGPIQETQY

v_gene: TRBV27
j_gene: TRBJ1-5
CDR3aa: ASSTGTGSNQPQH

v_gene: TRBV18
j_gene: TRBJ1-4
CDR3aa: ASSPSQGNSNEKLF

v_gene: TRBV18
j_gene: TRBJ1-6
CDR3aa: ASSPDRGYNSPLH

v_gene: TRBV11-3
j_gene: TRBJ1-4
CDR3aa: ASSLDARGDSATNEKLF

v_gene: TRBV28
j_gene: TRBJ2-1
CDR3aa: ASSVSGREQF

v_gene: TRBV5-1
j_gene: TRBJ2-5
CDR3aa: ASSPGGLGELQETQY

v_gene: TRBV19
j_gene: TRBJ2-1
CDR3aa: ASSNRGRIDEQF

v_gene: TRBV18
j_gene: TRBJ1-5
CDR3aa: ASSPGTGNQPQH

v_gene: TRBV6-1
j_gene: TRBJ2-5
CDR3aa: ASRLRGQETQY

v_gene: TRBV28
j_gene: TRBJ2-7
CDR3aa: ASCGLGGVDEQY

v_gene: TRBV5-1
j_gene: TRBJ1-6
CDR3aa: ASSHGTGNSPLH

v_gene: TRBV6-1
j_gene: TRBJ2-5
CDR3aa: ASSEGTGFQETQY

v_gene: TRBV11-2
j_gene: TRBJ2-5
CDR3aa: ASSSKKTQY

v_gene: TRBV7-6
j_gene: TRBJ1-1
CDR3aa: ASSLSPRNTEAF

v_gene: TRBV18
j_gene: TRBJ1-1
CDR3aa: ASSPVVAGYLVNTEAF

v_gene: TRBV18
j_gene: TRBJ2-3
CDR3aa: ASSPRAGGTDTQY

v_gene: TRBV7-9
j_gene: TRBJ1-2
CDR3aa: ASLGADYGYT

v_gene: TRBV5-1
j_gene: TRBJ1-3
CDR3aa: ASSSTGRPGNTIY

v_gene: TRBV7-9
j_gene: TRBJ2-7
CDR3aa: ASSLLYRGKYEQY

v_gene: TRBV28
j_gene: TRBJ1-1
CDR3aa: ASRVGGTYTEAF

v_gene: TRBV20-1
j_gene: TRBJ2-1
CDR3aa: SARGGGQF

v_gene: TRBV19
j_gene: TRBJ2-5
CDR3aa: ASSIGQGLETQY